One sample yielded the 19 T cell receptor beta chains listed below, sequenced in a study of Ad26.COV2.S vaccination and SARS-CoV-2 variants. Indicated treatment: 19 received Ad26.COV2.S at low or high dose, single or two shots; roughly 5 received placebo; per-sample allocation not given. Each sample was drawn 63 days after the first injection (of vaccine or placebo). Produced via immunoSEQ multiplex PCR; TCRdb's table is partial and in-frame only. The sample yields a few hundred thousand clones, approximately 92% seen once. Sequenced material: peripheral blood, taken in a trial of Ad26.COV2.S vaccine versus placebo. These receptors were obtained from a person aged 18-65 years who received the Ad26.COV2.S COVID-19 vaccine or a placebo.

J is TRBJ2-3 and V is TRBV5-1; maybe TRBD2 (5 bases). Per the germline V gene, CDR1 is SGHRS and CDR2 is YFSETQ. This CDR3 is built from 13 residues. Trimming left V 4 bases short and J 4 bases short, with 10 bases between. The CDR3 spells CASSLSSSDTQYF. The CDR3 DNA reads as TGCGCCAGCAGCCTTTCTAGCTCAGATACGCAGTATTTT.

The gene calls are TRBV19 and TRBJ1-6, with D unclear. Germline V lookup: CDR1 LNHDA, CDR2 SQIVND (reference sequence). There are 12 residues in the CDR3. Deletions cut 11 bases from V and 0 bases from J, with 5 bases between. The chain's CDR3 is CASSSYNSPLHF. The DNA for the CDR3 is TGTGCCTCTAGCTCCTATAATTCACCCCTCCACTTT. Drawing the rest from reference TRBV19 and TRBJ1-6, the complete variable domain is DGGITQSPKYLFRKEGQNVTLSCEQNLNHDAMYWYRQDPGQGLRLIYYSQIVNDFQKGDIAEGYSVSREKKESFPLTVTSAQKNPTAFYLCASSSYNSPLHFGNGTRLTVT.

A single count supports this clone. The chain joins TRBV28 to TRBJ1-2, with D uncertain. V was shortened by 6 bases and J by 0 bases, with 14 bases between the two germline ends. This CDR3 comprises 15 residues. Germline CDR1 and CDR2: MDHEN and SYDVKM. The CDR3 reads CASSPTNVANYGYTF. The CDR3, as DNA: TGTGCCAGCAGCCCCACAAACGTCGCTAACTATGGCTACACCTTC.

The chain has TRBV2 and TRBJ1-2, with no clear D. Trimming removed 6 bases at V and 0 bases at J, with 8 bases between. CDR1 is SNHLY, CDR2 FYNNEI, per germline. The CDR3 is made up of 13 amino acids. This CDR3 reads CASREQTNYGYTF. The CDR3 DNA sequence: TGTGCCAGCAGGGAGCAAACTAACTATGGCTACACCTTC. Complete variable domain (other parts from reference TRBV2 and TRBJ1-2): EPEVTQTPSHQVTQMGQEVILRCVPISNHLYFYWYRQILGQKVEFLVSFYNNEISEKSEIFDDQFSVERPDGSNFTLKIRSTKLEDSAMYFCASREQTNYGYTFGSGTRLTVV.

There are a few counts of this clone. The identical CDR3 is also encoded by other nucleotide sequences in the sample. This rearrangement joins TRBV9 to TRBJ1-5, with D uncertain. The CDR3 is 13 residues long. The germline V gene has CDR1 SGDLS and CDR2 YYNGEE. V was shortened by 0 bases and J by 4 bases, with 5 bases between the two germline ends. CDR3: CASSVAPNQPQHF. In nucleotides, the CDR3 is TGTGCCAGCAGCGTAGCCCCAAATCAGCCCCAGCATTTT.

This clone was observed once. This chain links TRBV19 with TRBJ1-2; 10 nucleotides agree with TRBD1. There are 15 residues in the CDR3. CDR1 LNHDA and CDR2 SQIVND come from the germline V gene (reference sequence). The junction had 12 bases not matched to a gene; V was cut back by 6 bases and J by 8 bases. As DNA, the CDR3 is TGTGCCAGTAGCATCAAAATCGGGACAGGGGTAGGCTACACCTTC. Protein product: CASSIKIGTGVGYTF.

This CDR3 is CASSQRRGPPNTGELFF. The CDR3 region has the DNA TGCGCCAGCAGCCAAAGGCGGGGGCCCCCGAACACCGGGGAGCTGTTTTTT. V gene TRBV4-3 combines with J gene TRBJ2-2, with D tentatively TRBD2 (7 bases). The CDR3 consists of 17 residues. The V end lost 2 bases, the J end lost 0 bases, and 13 bases lay between the germline ends. Per the germline V gene, CDR1 is LGHNA and CDR2 is YSLEER.

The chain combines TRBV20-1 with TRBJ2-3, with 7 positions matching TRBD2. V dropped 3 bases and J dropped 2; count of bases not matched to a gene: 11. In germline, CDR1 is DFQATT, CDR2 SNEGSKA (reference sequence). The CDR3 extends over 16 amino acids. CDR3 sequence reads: CSASIGRLLLTDTQYF. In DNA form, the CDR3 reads TGCAGTGCTAGTATCGGGAGGCTACTTCTCACAGATACGCAGTATTTT.

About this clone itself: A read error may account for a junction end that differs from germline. The CDR3, as DNA: TGTGCCTGGGTCACAGGAGTGACCTACAATTTT. As protein: CAWVTGVTYNF. The chain has TRBV30 and TRBJ1-3, with D possibly being TRBD1 (5 bases). The CDR3 contains 11 residues. Germline V gene data show CDR1 as GTSNPN and CDR2 as SVGIG (reference sequence).

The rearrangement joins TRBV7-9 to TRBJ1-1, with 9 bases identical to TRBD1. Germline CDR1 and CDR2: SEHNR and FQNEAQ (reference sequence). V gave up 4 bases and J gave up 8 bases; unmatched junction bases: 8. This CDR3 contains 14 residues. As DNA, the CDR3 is TGTGCCAGCAGCTCCTCCGGGACAGGGCAAGAAGCTTTCTTT. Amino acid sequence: CASSSSGTGQEAFF.

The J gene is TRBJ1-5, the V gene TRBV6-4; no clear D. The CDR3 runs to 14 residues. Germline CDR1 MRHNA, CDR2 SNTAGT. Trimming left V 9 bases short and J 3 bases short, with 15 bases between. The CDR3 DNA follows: TGTGCCAGGGAAACCAGGTGGGCCAATCAGCCCCAGCATTTT. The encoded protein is CARETRWANQPQHF.

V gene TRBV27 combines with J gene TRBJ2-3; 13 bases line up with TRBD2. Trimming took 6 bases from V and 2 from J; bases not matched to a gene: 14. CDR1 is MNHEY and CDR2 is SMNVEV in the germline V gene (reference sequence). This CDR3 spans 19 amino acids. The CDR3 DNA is TGTGCCAGCAGAATAGGACTAGCGGGGGCACCGCCTTCCACAGATACGCAGTATTTT. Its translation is CASRIGLAGAPPSTDTQYF.

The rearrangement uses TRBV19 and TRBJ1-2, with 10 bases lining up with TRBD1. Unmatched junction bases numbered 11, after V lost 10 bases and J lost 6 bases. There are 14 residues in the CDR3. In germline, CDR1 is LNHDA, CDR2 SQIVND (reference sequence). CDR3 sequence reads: CATQRGDRGNGYTF. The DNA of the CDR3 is TGTGCCACCCAGAGGGGGGACAGGGGCAATGGCTACACCTTC.

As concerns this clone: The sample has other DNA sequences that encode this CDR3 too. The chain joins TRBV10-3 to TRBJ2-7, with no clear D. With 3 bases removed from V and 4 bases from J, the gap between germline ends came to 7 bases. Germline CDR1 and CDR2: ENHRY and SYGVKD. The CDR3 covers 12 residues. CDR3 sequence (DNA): TGTGCCATCAGTGAAGCAGGTTACGAGCAGTACTTC. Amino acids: CAISEAGYEQYF.

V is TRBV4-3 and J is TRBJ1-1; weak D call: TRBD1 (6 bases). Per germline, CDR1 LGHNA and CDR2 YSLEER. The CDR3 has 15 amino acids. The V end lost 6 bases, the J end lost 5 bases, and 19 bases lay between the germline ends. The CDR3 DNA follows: TGCGCCAGCAGTAATCAAAAAGTGAGGGGGACTGAAGCTTTCTTT. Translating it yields CASSNQKVRGTEAFF.

CDR3 sequence: CASSLGQNNYGYTF. CDR3 bases: TGTGCCAGCAGCTTGGGCCAGAATAACTATGGCTACACCTTC. The J gene is TRBJ1-2, the V gene TRBV5-6, with D uncertain. From germline, CDR1 is SGHDT and CDR2 YYEEEE. Between the trimmed V and J ends, which lost 0 bases and 1 base, there was a span of 7 bases. This CDR3 spans 14 amino acids.

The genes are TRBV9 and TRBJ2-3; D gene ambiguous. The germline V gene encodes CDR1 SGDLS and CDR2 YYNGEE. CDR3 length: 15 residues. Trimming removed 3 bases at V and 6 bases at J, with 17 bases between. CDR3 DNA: TGTGCCAGCAGCGGGGGAATACCTAACTCGGATACGCAGTATTTT. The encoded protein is CASSGGIPNSDTQYF.

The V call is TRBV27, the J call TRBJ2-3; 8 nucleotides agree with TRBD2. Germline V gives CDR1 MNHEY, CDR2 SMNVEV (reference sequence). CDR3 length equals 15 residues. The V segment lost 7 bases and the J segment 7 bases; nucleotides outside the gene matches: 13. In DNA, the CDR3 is TGTGCCAGCACTCCCCCGGGACTAGGGGATCATACGCAGTATTTT. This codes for CASTPPGLGDHTQYF.

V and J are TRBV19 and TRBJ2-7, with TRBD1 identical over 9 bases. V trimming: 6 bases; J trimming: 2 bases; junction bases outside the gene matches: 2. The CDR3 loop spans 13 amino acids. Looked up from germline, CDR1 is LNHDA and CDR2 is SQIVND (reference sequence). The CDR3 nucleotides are TGTGCCAGTAGGCGGACAGGGGCCTACGAGCAGTACTTC. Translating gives CASRRTGAYEQYF.